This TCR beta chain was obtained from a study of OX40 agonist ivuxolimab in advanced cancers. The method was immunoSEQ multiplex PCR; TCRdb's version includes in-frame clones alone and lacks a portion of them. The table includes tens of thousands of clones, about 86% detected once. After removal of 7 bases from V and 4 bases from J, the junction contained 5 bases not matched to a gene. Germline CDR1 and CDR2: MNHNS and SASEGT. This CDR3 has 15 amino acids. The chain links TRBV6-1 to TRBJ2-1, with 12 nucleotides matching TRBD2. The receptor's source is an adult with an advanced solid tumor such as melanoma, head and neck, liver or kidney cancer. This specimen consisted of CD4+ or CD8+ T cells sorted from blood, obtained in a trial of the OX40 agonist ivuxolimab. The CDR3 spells CASTSGGARYNEQFF. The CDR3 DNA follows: TGTGCCAGCACTAGCGGGGGGGCGAGGTACAATGAGCAGTTCTTC.